These 15 T cell receptor beta chains were sequenced from one sample in a study of T cells in lung cancer brain metastases. Sequencing used immunoSEQ multiplex PCR; TCRdb keeps in-frame clones, though not all of them. Of approximately 4,800 clones in the sample, 70% to 90% were seen once. Input material: tumor tissue from the primary lung tumor. These receptors were collected from a woman in her forties or fifties with non-small cell lung cancer.

This rearrangement joins TRBV30 to TRBJ1-3; D is ambiguous. V was pared by 0 bases and J by 4 bases, with 4 bases between. The CDR3 extends over 12 amino acids. Germline CDR1 is GTSNPN and CDR2 is SVGIG (reference sequence). The CDR3 nucleotides read TGTGCCTGGAGTGTACTAGGAAACACCATATATTTT. Translated: CAWSVLGNTIYF.

This clone came up once. The chain joins TRBV25-1 to TRBJ2-6; D is unresolved. Trimming removed 4 bases from V and 0 bases from J, with 10 bases in between. This CDR3 has 16 amino acids. Germline CDR1 reads MGHDK; CDR2 reads SYGVNS. CDR3 protein: CASSGLQSSGANVLTF. The CDR3 DNA sequence: TGTGCCAGCAGTGGCCTTCAGAGCTCTGGGGCCAACGTCCTGACTTTC. The variable domain in full, with the rest retrieved from reference TRBV25-1 and TRBJ2-6, is EADIYQTPRYLVIGTGKKITLECSQTMGHDKMYWYQQDPGMELHLIHYSYGVNSTEKGDLSSESTVSRIRTEHFPLTLESARPSHTSQYLCASSGLQSSGANVLTFGAGSRLTVL.

The chain has TRBV6-5 and TRBJ1-3; D perhaps matches TRBD1 (6 bases). CDR1 MNHEY and CDR2 SVGAGI come from the germline V gene. The CDR3 length is 15 residues. Trimming took 6 bases from V and 2 from J, leaving 14 bases between them. This CDR3 is CASRPTGPAGNTIYF. DNA for the CDR3: TGTGCCAGCAGGCCGACAGGCCCCGCTGGAAACACCATATATTTT.

This chain connects TRBV19 to TRBJ2-1, with D uncertain. V lost 3 bases and J 5 bases, leaving 5 bases between the germline ends. CDR1 is LNHDA, CDR2 SQIVND, per germline (reference sequence). This CDR3 spans 12 amino acids. CDR3 residues: CASSMANNEQFF. The CDR3 DNA is TGTGCCAGTAGTATGGCGAACAATGAGCAGTTCTTC.

The chain combines TRBV4-2 with TRBJ1-1; no reliable D call. The V end lost 1 base, the J end lost 4 bases, and 13 bases lay between the germline ends. Germline assignment: CDR1 LGHNA and CDR2 YNFKEQ. The CDR3 consists of 15 residues. The CDR3 spells CASSQAPGPGTEAFF. The CDR3 DNA reads as TGTGCCAGCAGCCAAGCGCCGGGCCCGGGCACTGAAGCTTTCTTT.

The chain combines TRBV19 with TRBJ1-2; 9 nucleotides line up with TRBD1. The length of the CDR3 is 16 residues. Per the germline V gene, CDR1 is LNHDA and CDR2 is SQIVND (reference sequence). J was trimmed by 2 bases and V by 6 bases; bases with no gene match: 10. The chain's CDR3 is CASSSETGGKNYGYTF. Written as DNA, the CDR3 is TGTGCCAGTAGCTCAGAGACAGGGGGGAAGAACTATGGCTACACCTTC.

V usage is TRBV6-6 and J usage is TRBJ2-7; D possibly corresponds to TRBD1 (6 bases). In germline, CDR1 is MNHNY, CDR2 SVGAGI (reference sequence). Trimming took off 2 bases at V and 3 bases at J, with 11 bases between the two ends. This CDR3 has 14 residues. The CDR3: CASSYGGQHYEQYV. The DNA of the CDR3 is TGTGCCAGCAGTTACGGGGGACAACACTACGAGCAGTACGTC.

This chain links TRBV5-1 with TRBJ2-2; 12 nucleotides match TRBD2. V was pared by 3 bases and J by 5 bases, with 11 bases of the junction left unmatched. The CDR3 sequence is 18 residues long. Germline V gene lookup returns CDR1 SGHRS and CDR2 YFSETQ. CDR3 region: CASSSHYGLAGLTGELFF. CDR3 sequence (DNA): TGCGCCAGCAGCTCGCACTACGGACTAGCGGGGCTGACCGGGGAGCTGTTTTTT.

V and J are TRBV28 and TRBJ2-3, with 7 bases fitting TRBD2. Germline V lookup: CDR1 MDHEN, CDR2 SYDVKM. The CDR3 contains 15 residues. V trimming: 3 bases; J trimming: 4 bases; junction bases outside the gene matches: 7. CDR3 sequence reads: CASSLEGGPSDTQYF. DNA of the CDR3: TGTGCCAGCAGTTTGGAGGGAGGGCCATCAGATACGCAGTATTTT.

The chain joins TRBV18 to TRBJ2-1; the match to TRBD2 covers 12 bases. V dropped 6 bases and J dropped 8; count of bases not matched to a gene: 11. Germline V lookup: CDR1 KGHSH, CDR2 LQKENI. This CDR3 has 16 amino acids. The CDR3 sequence: CASSLRTSGKGDEQFF. The CDR3, as DNA: TGTGCCAGCTCGCTTAGGACTAGCGGGAAAGGGGATGAGCAGTTCTTC.

This chain uses TRBV11-2 with TRBJ2-7; 9 positions agree with TRBD2. With V trimmed by 3 bases and J by 3 bases, 0 bases remained unmatched. CDR1 is SGHAT and CDR2 is FQNNGV in the germline V gene. This CDR3 is 13 amino acids long. CDR3 nucleotide sequence: TGTGCCAGCAGCTTTAGCGGGAGCTACGAGCAGTACGTC. Translated, it gives CASSFSGSYEQYV.

In this sample, this clone turned up once. The junction and the germline gene differ at one end; a read error may be behind it. The chain combines TRBV7-7 with TRBJ2-3; 14 bases line up with TRBD2. From germline, CDR1 is SSHAT and CDR2 FNYEAQ (reference sequence). The CDR3 covers 18 residues. The CDR3 DNA reads as TGTGCTAGCAGCCCCTATCTTCCGGGACTAGCGGGAGCAGATACGCAGTATTTT. Protein sequence: CASSPYLPGLAGADTQYF.

The chain carries TRBV7-2 and TRBJ1-2, with 7 positions matching TRBD1. The germline V gene encodes CDR1 SGHTA and CDR2 FQGNSA. Germline trimming cut 5 bases from V and 8 bases from J; bases unmatched to any gene: 8. This CDR3 region has 13 residues. The CDR3 DNA sequence: TGTGCCAGCAGCCCCGGGAGGGGGCTGGGCTACACCTTC. Its protein is CASSPGRGLGYTF.

V is TRBV5-6 and J is TRBJ2-3; D perhaps matches TRBD2 (5 bases). The germline CDR1 and CDR2 sequences are SGHDT and YYEEEE. The CDR3 extends over 12 amino acids. V lost 4 bases, J lost 8 bases, and 11 bases lay in between. CDR3 nucleotides: TGTGCCAGCAGCCGGACGAGCGGTACGCAGTATTTT. Protein sequence: CASSRTSGTQYF.

Regarding this clone: The junction and the germline gene differ at one end; a read error may be behind it. This specimen includes other DNA sequences encoding the same CDR3. This chain uses TRBV29-1 with TRBJ1-2; D gene ambiguous. CDR3 size: 12 residues. CDR1 and CDR2 (germline): SQVTM, ANQGSEA. The CDR3 reads CSVVRGDYGYTF. The CDR3 DNA follows: TGTAGCGTGGTTCGGGGAGACTATGGCTACACCTTC. The variable domain in full, completed from reference TRBV29-1 and TRBJ1-2, reads SAVISQKPSRDICQRGTSLTIQCQVDSQVTMMFWYRQQPGQSLTLIATANQGSEATYESGFVIDKFPISRPNLTFSTLTVSNMSPEDSSIYLCSVVRGDYGYTFGSGTRLTVV.